Shown below are 12 T cell receptor beta chains from a single sample sequenced in a study of blood T cell repertoires in COVID-19. The table came from immunoSEQ multiplex PCR; TCRdb's copy has only in-frame clones and leaves some out. The sample has around 180,000 clones; about 89% are singletons. Material: peripheral blood. The receptors here all came from a man in his forties or fifties with active or convalescent COVID-19.

The chain combines TRBV10-2 with TRBJ1-1; 8 bases agree with TRBD1. CDR3 size: 15 residues. CDR1 WSHSY and CDR2 SAAADI come from the germline V gene. The V segment lost 9 bases and the J segment 1 base; nucleotides outside the gene matches: 10. The CDR3 nucleotides read TGCGCCAGTGTGGACAGGGTGATAAAGAACACTGAAGCTTTCTTT. This sequence encodes CASVDRVIKNTEAFF.

This clone was seen only once. The chain links TRBV10-3 to TRBJ1-3, with no clear D. V was clipped by 4 bases and J by 0 bases, with 10 bases between them. Germline values: CDR1 ENHRY, CDR2 SYGVKD. CDR3 size: 15 residues. The CDR3 DNA sequence: TGTGCCATCAGTGGGACTGCCCGCTCTGGAAACACCATATATTTT. Translation gives CAISGTARSGNTIYF.

This chain joins TRBV30 and TRBJ2-5, with 13 bases aligning to TRBD2. Per germline, CDR1 GTSNPN and CDR2 SVGIG (reference sequence). The CDR3 extends over 16 amino acids. Losses at the gene ends were 3 bases for V and 4 bases for J; bases not matched to a gene: 8. The CDR3 reads CAWRLAGGPVGETQYF. The CDR3 nucleotides read TGTGCCTGGAGACTAGCGGGGGGGCCGGTGGGAGAGACCCAGTACTTC.

This clone appeared once. This chain links TRBV3-1 (or the pseudogene TRBV3-2) with TRBJ2-5, with 16 bases lining up with TRBD2. This CDR3 is 17 amino acids long. Germline CDR1 is LGHDT and CDR2 is YNNKEL (reference sequence). The junction had 7 bases not matched to a gene; V was cut back by 6 bases and J by 3 bases. The CDR3 DNA follows: TGTGCCAGCAGTTTCTCCGGGACTAGCGGGGGGGAAGAGACCCAGTACTTC. Encoded protein: CASSFSGTSGGEETQYF.

The chain recombines TRBV30 with TRBJ1-1; D gene uncertain. CDR3 length: 12 residues. Germline-derived CDR1 and CDR2 are GTSNPN and SVGIG (reference sequence). Trimming cost V 4 bases and J 11 bases, with 17 bases left between them. The CDR3 spells CAWKIGGMGAFF. In DNA, the CDR3 is TGTGCCTGGAAAATAGGAGGGATGGGCGCTTTCTTT.

This clone appeared once. The chain links TRBV5-6 to TRBJ1-1, with D tentatively TRBD1 (6 bases). The CDR3 consists of 13 residues. V dropped 5 bases and J dropped 5 bases, with 13 bases sitting between them. CDR1 is SGHDT, CDR2 YYEEEE, per germline. CDR3 sequence: CASSHRVQTEAFF. In nucleotides, the CDR3 is TGTGCCAGCAGTCACAGGGTTCAAACTGAAGCTTTCTTT.

The chain recombines TRBV9 with TRBJ1-1; the match to TRBD1 covers 8 bases. The germline V gene encodes CDR1 SGDLS and CDR2 YYNGEE. This CDR3 is built from 13 residues. V shed 3 bases and J 5 bases; nucleotides not matched to a gene: 3. DNA for the CDR3: TGTGCCAGCAGCGCGACAGGGGTGACTGAAGCTTTCTTT. It codes for CASSATGVTEAFF.

The V gene is TRBV6-5, the J gene TRBJ2-7; the match to TRBD2 covers 7 bases. Trimming at V came to 5 bases and at J to 1 base, leaving 5 bases not matched to a gene. The germline V gene has CDR1 MNHEY and CDR2 SVGAGI. The CDR3 loop spans 14 amino acids. The CDR3 DNA reads as TGTGCCAGCAGTCGACCGGGGGGATCCTACGAGCAGTACTTC. Translation gives CASSRPGGSYEQYF.

The rearrangement joins TRBV20-1 to TRBJ1-4; D ambiguous. The V and J ends lost 3 bases and 1 base respectively, with 18 bases between them. This CDR3 has 17 amino acids. Per germline, CDR1 DFQATT and CDR2 SNEGSKA (reference sequence). The CDR3 reads CSASGRAGMRTNEKLFF. The DNA of the CDR3 is TGCAGTGCTAGTGGGCGGGCGGGGATGAGAACTAATGAAAAACTGTTTTTT.

This chain connects TRBV5-8 to TRBJ2-2, with a tentative D call TRBD1 (5 bases). This CDR3 region has 16 residues. V was trimmed by 0 bases and J by 7 bases, leaving 16 bases between them. CDR1 SGHTS and CDR2 YDEGEE come from the germline V gene. The CDR3 DNA sequence: TGTGCCAGCAGCTTGGAGGGCCAGGGCATAGGCGGGGAGCTGTTTTTT. It encodes CASSLEGQGIGGELFF. The full variable domain, completed using reference TRBV5-8 and TRBJ2-2, is EAGVTQSPTHLIKTRGQQATLRCSPISGHTSVYWYQQALGLGLQFLLWYDEGEERNRGNFPPRFSGRQFPNYSSELNVNALELEDSALYLCASSLEGQGIGGELFFGEGSRLTVL.

The genes are TRBV6-1 and TRBJ2-1, with 7 bases identical to TRBD1. The J segment lost 7 bases and the V segment lost 1 base, leaving 7 bases of the junction unmatched. Germline CDR1 reads MNHNS; CDR2 reads SASEGT. The CDR3 sequence is 15 residues long. The CDR3 sequence is CASSEDGTVINEQFF. The CDR3 nucleotides are TGTGCCAGCAGTGAAGACGGGACAGTTATTAATGAGCAGTTCTTC.

The chain is built from TRBV7-2 and TRBJ2-1; TRBD1 agrees at 8 bases. This CDR3 has 13 residues. V lost 5 bases to trimming and J lost 12 bases; unmatched junction nucleotides: 9. The germline V gene encodes CDR1 SGHTA and CDR2 FQGNSA. The CDR3 DNA reads TGTGCCAGCAGCCTGAAGACAGGGGATGGGCAGTTCTTC. Amino acids: CASSLKTGDGQFF.